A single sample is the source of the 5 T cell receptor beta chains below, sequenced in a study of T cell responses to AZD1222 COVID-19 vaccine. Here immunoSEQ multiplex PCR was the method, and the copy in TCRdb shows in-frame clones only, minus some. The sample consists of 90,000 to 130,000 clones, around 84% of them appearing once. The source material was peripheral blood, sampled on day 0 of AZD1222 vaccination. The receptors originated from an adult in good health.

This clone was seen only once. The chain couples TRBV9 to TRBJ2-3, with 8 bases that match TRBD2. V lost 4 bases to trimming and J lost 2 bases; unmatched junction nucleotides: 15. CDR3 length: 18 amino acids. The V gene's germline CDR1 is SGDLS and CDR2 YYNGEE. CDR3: CASSRLGSGAYTTDTQYF. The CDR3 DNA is TGTGCCAGCAGCCGTCTGGGTAGCGGGGCTTATACCACAGATACGCAGTATTTT.

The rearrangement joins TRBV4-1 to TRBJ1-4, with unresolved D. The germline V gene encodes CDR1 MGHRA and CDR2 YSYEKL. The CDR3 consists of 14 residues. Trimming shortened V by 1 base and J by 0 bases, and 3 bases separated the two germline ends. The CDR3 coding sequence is TGCGCCAGCAGCCAAGTGGCAACTAATGAAAAACTGTTTTTT. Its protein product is CASSQVATNEKLFF.

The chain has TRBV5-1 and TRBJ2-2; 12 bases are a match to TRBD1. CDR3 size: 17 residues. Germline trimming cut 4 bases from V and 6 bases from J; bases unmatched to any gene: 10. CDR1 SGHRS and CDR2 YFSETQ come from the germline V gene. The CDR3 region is CASSTGQGAVVAGELFF. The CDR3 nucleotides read TGCGCCAGCAGCACGGGACAGGGGGCGGTAGTCGCCGGGGAGCTGTTTTTT.

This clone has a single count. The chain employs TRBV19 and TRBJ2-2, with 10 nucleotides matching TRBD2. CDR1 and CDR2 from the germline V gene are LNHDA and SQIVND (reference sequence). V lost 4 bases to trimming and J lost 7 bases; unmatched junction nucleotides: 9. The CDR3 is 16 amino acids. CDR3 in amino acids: CASSTLAGADIGELFF. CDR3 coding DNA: TGTGCCAGTAGTACCCTAGCGGGGGCTGATATCGGGGAGCTGTTTTTT.

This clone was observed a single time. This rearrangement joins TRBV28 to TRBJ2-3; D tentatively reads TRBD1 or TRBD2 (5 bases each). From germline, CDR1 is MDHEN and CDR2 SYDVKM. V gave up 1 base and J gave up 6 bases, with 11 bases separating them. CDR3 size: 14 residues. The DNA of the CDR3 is TGTGCCAGCAGTTTATCGCAGGGCGGGGATACGCAGTATTTT. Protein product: CASSLSQGGDTQYF.